The source of this T cell receptor beta chain is a study of PD-1 blockade in classical Hodgkin lymphoma. After removal of 5 bases from V and 4 bases from J, the junction contained 5 bases not matched to a gene. Germline V gene lookup returns CDR1 SEHNR and CDR2 FQNEAQ (reference sequence). This CDR3 is 14 amino acids long. As to time point: newly diagnosed, previously untreated cHL patient sample. TCRdb's table, derived via immunoSEQ multiplex PCR, lists solely in-frame clones and lacks some. This sample yields 30,000 or so clones, of which 90% to 95% are seen a single time; about 2.5% belongs to the top ten.

This sequence originates from a human donor with classical Hodgkin lymphoma. Sequencing input: peripheral blood mononuclear cells (PBMCs). The chain recombines TRBV7-9 with TRBJ2-3; 8 bases align to TRBD1. CDR3 residues: CASSRTGYSDTQYF. DNA of the CDR3: TGTGCCAGCAGCCGGACAGGGTATTCAGATACGCAGTATTTT.